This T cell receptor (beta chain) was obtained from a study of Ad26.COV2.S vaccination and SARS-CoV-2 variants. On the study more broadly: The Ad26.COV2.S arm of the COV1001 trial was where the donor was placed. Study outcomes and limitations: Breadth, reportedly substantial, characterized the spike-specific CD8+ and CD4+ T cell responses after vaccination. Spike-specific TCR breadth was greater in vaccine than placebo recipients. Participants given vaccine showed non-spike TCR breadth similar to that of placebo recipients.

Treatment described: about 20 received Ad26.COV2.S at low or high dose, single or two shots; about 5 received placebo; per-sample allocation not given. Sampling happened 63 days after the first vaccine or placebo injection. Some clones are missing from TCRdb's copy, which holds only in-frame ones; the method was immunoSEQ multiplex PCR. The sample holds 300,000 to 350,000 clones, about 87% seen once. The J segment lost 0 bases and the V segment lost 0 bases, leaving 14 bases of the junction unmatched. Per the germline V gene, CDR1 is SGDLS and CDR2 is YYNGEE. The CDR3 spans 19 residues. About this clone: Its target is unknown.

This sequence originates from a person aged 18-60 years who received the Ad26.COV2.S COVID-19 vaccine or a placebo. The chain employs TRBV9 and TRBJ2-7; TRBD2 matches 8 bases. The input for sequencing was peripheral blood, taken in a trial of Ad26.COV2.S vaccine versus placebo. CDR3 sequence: CASSVGTATSGSTSYEQYF. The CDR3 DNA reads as TGTGCCAGCAGCGTAGGGACAGCCACAAGCGGGAGTACCTCCTACGAGCAGTACTTC.